These 22 T cell receptor beta chains were all obtained from the same sample, sequenced in a study of T-cell reconstitution after alpha-beta-depleted transplantation in children. TCRbeta library preparation incorporated unique molecular identifiers. TCRdb re-called the PCR reads through MiXCR, storing one row per CDR3 protein. The table includes more than 500,000 distinct CDR3 sequences, over 9.5% detected once. The sample consisted of PBMCs, mostly from graft donor cells, taken 180 days after TCRalphabeta/CD19-depleted stem cell transplant. The receptors were gathered from a female patient aged 2-15 years who had a stem cell transplant for aplastic anemia, so the T cells may come from the graft donor.

The chain carries TRBV7-9 and TRBJ2-7; 7 nucleotides match TRBD2. The J segment lost 2 bases and the V segment lost 3 bases, leaving 7 bases of the junction unmatched. The CDR3 is made up of 15 amino acids. Germline values: CDR1 SEHNR, CDR2 FQNEAQ (reference sequence). The CDR3 DNA sequence: TGTGCCAGCAGCTTGGGGGGGTCCCCTACCTACGAGCAGTACGTC. Encoded protein: CASSLGGSPTYEQYV.

This rearrangement joins TRBV5-6 to TRBJ2-4; 8 bases fit TRBD2. Germline V gives CDR1 SGHDT, CDR2 YYEEEE. The V segment lost 2 bases and the J segment 0 bases; nucleotides outside the gene matches: 4. This CDR3 contains 16 residues. CDR3 nucleotide sequence: TGTGCCAGCAGCTTCTGGGGGACTAGAGCCAAAAACATTCAGTACTTC. It specifies CASSFWGTRAKNIQYF.

This clonotype showed up just a few times. The chain carries TRBV7-2 and TRBJ1-5; D perhaps matches TRBD1 (5 bases). The length of the CDR3 is 15 residues. CDR1 SGHTA and CDR2 FQGNSA come from the germline V gene. V gave up 0 bases and J gave up 7 bases, with 13 bases separating them. DNA of the CDR3: TGTGCCAGCAGCTTAGCGGCGGGGGTGGGGCAGCCCCAGCATTTT. This codes for CASSLAAGVGQPQHF.

This clonotype was observed a handful of times. This chain uses TRBV5-5 with TRBJ1-2, with D possibly matching TRBD1 (5 bases). Germline values: CDR1 SGHKS, CDR2 YYEKEE (reference sequence). CDR3 size: 13 residues. Trimming took off 2 bases at V and 4 bases at J, with 9 bases between the two ends. This CDR3 reads CASSFREFYGYTF. The CDR3 DNA sequence: TGTGCCAGCAGCTTCAGGGAGTTCTATGGCTACACCTTC.

This clonotype was counted many times. V and J are TRBV7-6 and TRBJ2-1; maybe TRBD1 (6 bases). V shed 1 base and J shed 7 bases, with 17 bases lying between them. This CDR3 contains 16 residues. The germline V gene has CDR1 SGHVS and CDR2 FNYEAQ. CDR3 DNA sequence: TGTGCCAGCAGCTTAGTCGGCAGCGCAGGGGTAAATGAGCAGTTCTTC. This gives the protein CASSLVGSAGVNEQFF.

The chain joins TRBV7-9 to TRBJ2-2, with 9 bases matching TRBD1. The J segment lost 7 bases and the V segment lost 4 bases, leaving 7 bases of the junction unmatched. CDR3 length: 15 amino acids. CDR1 is SEHNR, CDR2 FQNEAQ, per germline (reference sequence). This CDR3 reads CASSSRTGEIGELFF. As DNA, the CDR3 is TGTGCCAGCAGCTCAAGGACAGGGGAAATCGGGGAGCTGTTTTTT.

The sample holds a few counts of this clonotype. The J gene is TRBJ2-2, the V gene TRBV5-1; 8 bases are a match to TRBD2. The germline CDR1 and CDR2 sequences are SGHRS and YFSETQ. V was clipped by 4 bases and J by 2 bases; unmatched bases: 7. CDR3 length: 16 residues. CDR3 region: CASSPRSGINTGELFF. CDR3 bases: TGCGCCAGCAGCCCCCGTAGCGGGATTAACACCGGGGAGCTGTTTTTT.

The chain has TRBV5-4 and TRBJ2-1; 14 nucleotides line up with TRBD2. CDR3 length: 16 amino acids. CDR1 SGHNT and CDR2 YYREEE come from the germline V gene (reference sequence). V shed 0 bases, J shed 9 bases, and the junction held 5 bases outside the gene matches. The CDR3 region has the DNA TGTGCCAGCAGCTTGGAGGGACTAGCGGGAGTAGGTGAGCAGTTCTTC. It specifies CASSLEGLAGVGEQFF.

The rearrangement links TRBV7-9 to TRBJ2-7; TRBD2 aligns across 11 bases. V lost 5 bases, J lost 4 bases, and 7 bases stayed unmatched. Germline-derived CDR1 and CDR2 are SEHNR and FQNEAQ (reference sequence). CDR3 size: 15 residues. This chain's CDR3 is CASSHLAGGIYEQYF. The CDR3 bases are TGTGCCAGCAGCCACCTAGCGGGAGGAATTTACGAGCAGTACTTC.

This clonotype has ten or more counts. The chain employs TRBV29-1 and TRBJ2-7; TRBD2 might be the D (5 bases). The germline CDR1 and CDR2 sequences are SQVTM and ANQGSEA. V was trimmed by 5 bases and J by 4 bases, leaving 12 bases between them. The CDR3 covers 12 residues. DNA of the CDR3: TGCAGCGTTCGGGGTAACCATTACGAGCAGTACTTC. Its translation: CSVRGNHYEQYF.

This clonotype was seen only a few times. This chain joins TRBV29-1 and TRBJ2-3, with D perhaps TRBD1 (5 bases). This CDR3 is built from 18 residues. The germline V gene encodes CDR1 SQVTM and CDR2 ANQGSEA. V was pared by 1 base and J by 4 bases, with 24 bases between. The CDR3 DNA is TGCAGCGTTGAAGGACAGATCGAGCGAAAGGGTAGATCAGATACGCAGTATTTT. Translation gives CSVEGQIERKGRSDTQYF.

Of note for this clonotype: A much larger clone differs by one base, so this may be a read error. The rearrangement links TRBV20-1 to TRBJ1-1; the D gene is possibly TRBD1 (5 bases). The CDR3 runs to 15 residues. Trimming removed 1 base from V and 4 bases from J, with 16 bases in between. The V gene's germline CDR1 is DFQATT and CDR2 SNEGSKA (reference sequence). The CDR3 loop is CSARAMGGASTEAFF. The CDR3 DNA sequence: TGCAGTGCTAGAGCTATGGGAGGGGCGAGCACTGAAGCTTTCTTT.

This clonotype was found a few times. The chain has TRBV28 and TRBJ2-7, with TRBD2 matching 9 bases. The V gene's germline CDR1 is MDHEN and CDR2 SYDVKM. The length of the CDR3 is 14 residues. V gave up 2 bases and J gave up 4 bases; unmatched junction bases: 3. CDR3 protein: CASSLPSGRYEQYF. CDR3 nucleotide sequence: TGTGCCAGCAGTTTACCCAGCGGGAGGTACGAGCAGTACTTC.

This clonotype was observed a few times. V usage is TRBV4-3 and J usage is TRBJ1-2, with D maybe TRBD1 (6 bases). Germline CDR1 and CDR2: LGHNA and YSLEER. The CDR3 sequence is 18 residues long. The V and J ends lost 4 bases and 8 bases respectively, with 29 bases between them. The CDR3 coding sequence is TGCGCCAGCAGCCCCCAAACAGGGATCTCTACCCCCCGAAGAGGCTACACCTTC. The encoded protein is CASSPQTGISTPRRGYTF.

The J gene is TRBJ2-1, the V gene TRBV5-1, with D possibly matching TRBD1 (5 bases). The germline V gene has CDR1 SGHRS and CDR2 YFSETQ. This CDR3 comprises 14 residues. The V end was cut by 3 bases, the J end by 8 bases, with 15 bases between. The CDR3 nucleotides read TGCGCCAGCAGCTATGGACACCCAGACGATGAGCAGTTCTTC. Translated, it gives CASSYGHPDDEQFF.

This clonotype showed up just a few times. The V call is TRBV20-1, the J call TRBJ2-1, with D unresolved. Looked up from germline, CDR1 is DFQATT and CDR2 is SNEGSKA (reference sequence). Trimming shortened V by 3 bases and J by 4 bases, and 13 bases separated the two germline ends. CDR3 length equals 14 residues. CDR3 protein: CSARMPVFYNEQFF. CDR3 bases: TGCAGTGCTAGGATGCCAGTTTTTTACAATGAGCAGTTCTTC.

The chain has TRBV6-2 or TRBV6-3 and TRBJ2-1; 8 bases fit TRBD2. This CDR3 region has 13 residues. In germline, CDR1 is MNHEY, CDR2 SVGEGT. The V segment lost 11 bases and the J segment 10 bases; nucleotides outside the gene matches: 13. The CDR3 reads CAHGGAAGVEQFF. The CDR3 nucleotides read TGTGCCCACGGGGGAGCAGCGGGAGTCGAGCAGTTCTTC.

The rearrangement links TRBV27 to TRBJ2-1, with 10 bases aligning to TRBD2. CDR3 length: 19 residues. Germline V gives CDR1 MNHEY, CDR2 SMNVEV (reference sequence). The V gene end was trimmed by 7 bases and the J gene end by 0 bases; junction bases not matched to a gene: 15. CDR3 coding DNA: TGTGCCAGCAACCTTGGGCTAGCGGGGGCGATAAGCTCCTACAATGAGCAGTTCTTC. This codes for CASNLGLAGAISSYNEQFF.

The chain carries TRBV11-2 and TRBJ2-4; TRBD1 aligns across 7 bases. Trimming at V came to 2 bases and at J to 0 bases, leaving 7 bases not matched to a gene. The germline V gene encodes CDR1 SGHAT and CDR2 FQNNGV. The CDR3 sequence is 17 residues long. The CDR3 protein is CASSLTTGPLAKNIQYF. CDR3 bases: TGTGCCAGCAGCTTAACGACAGGGCCCCTAGCCAAAAACATTCAGTACTTC.

V usage is TRBV5-4 and J usage is TRBJ1-1; D uncertain. The CDR3 runs to 15 residues. Germline CDR1 and CDR2: SGHNT and YYREEE (reference sequence). Trimming took 4 bases from V and 0 from J, leaving 13 bases between them. CDR3 coding DNA: TGTGCCAGCAGCGCCGAAGGACTGATGAACACTGAAGCTTTCTTT. It specifies CASSAEGLMNTEAFF.

The V gene is TRBV6-2 or TRBV6-3, the J gene TRBJ2-1, with 13 bases aligning to TRBD2. Germline V gene data show CDR1 as MNHEY and CDR2 as SVGEGT. The CDR3 is 15 residues long. V lost 6 bases, J lost 9 bases, and 8 bases stayed unmatched. CDR3 nucleotides: TGTGCCAGCAGGGGACTAGCGGGACGTCCAGGTGAGCAGTTCTTC. This codes for CASRGLAGRPGEQFF.

The CDR3 DNA follows: TGTGCCTGGAGTGTACAGGATTTGGGAGAGCAGTACGTC. Translation: CAWSVQDLGEQYV. The V and J genes are TRBV30 and TRBJ2-7, with D perhaps matching TRBD1 (5 bases). There are 13 residues in the CDR3. V was clipped by 0 bases and J by 7 bases, with 13 bases between them. The germline V gene encodes CDR1 GTSNPN and CDR2 SVGIG (reference sequence).